This TCR beta chain derives from a study of T cell responses to AZD1222 COVID-19 vaccine. Looking at the study overall: Pooled in the analysis were second doses at about 4 or about 12 weeks.

The CDR3 length is 13 residues. V lost 5 bases to trimming and J lost 7 bases, with 9 bases between them. Germline CDR1 is PRHDT and CDR2 is FYEKMQ (reference sequence). General study results and limits: Spike-specific TCR repertoires showed rising breadth and depth after two AZD1222 doses. Spike was spanned by vaccine-associated CD4 TCRs, with dominance at 160-218 and 743-854. No repertoire was sampled before or during the peak T cell response, only after it.

On this clone itself: The antigen is undetermined.

TCRdb's table, derived via immunoSEQ multiplex PCR, lists solely in-frame clones and lacks some. The repertoire has 170,000 or so clones, around 94% of them found once; the top ten carry 0.7% to 0.9%. Specimen: peripheral blood, collected on day 0 of AZD1222 vaccination. The rearrangement links TRBV13 to TRBJ1-6, with D hard to call. This receptor was obtained from an adult in good health. CDR3 nucleotides: TGTGCCAGCAGCCCCCCCGGAAATTCACCCCTCCACTTT. Translating gives CASSPPGNSPLHF.